Included here is one TCR beta chain sequence, with context. The antigen is not known. The data were taken from a study of T cell responses to AZD1222 COVID-19 vaccine. On the study more broadly: Second doses at about 4 or about 12 weeks were pooled.

Study-wide findings and caveats: The peak T cell response came first, and repertoires were sampled only after it. The donors showed a predominance of white British ancestry and of females, with possible underestimation of clonal diversity.

Only in-frame clones appear in the TCRdb table, and some are missing; sequencing was by immunoSEQ multiplex PCR. The sample lists over 110,000 clones, about 90% occurring once. This CDR3 contains 13 residues. The germline V gene has CDR1 SGDLS and CDR2 YYNGEE. Trimming left V 0 bases short and J 3 bases short, with 3 bases between. The rearrangement links TRBV9 to TRBJ2-2; D gene ambiguous. The sequence was collected from an adult in good health. Sequencing was performed on peripheral blood, taken on day 0 of AZD1222 vaccination. The CDR3 nucleotides are TGTGCCAGCAGCGTAGGGGACACCGGGGAGCTGTTTTTT. Residues: CASSVGDTGELFF.